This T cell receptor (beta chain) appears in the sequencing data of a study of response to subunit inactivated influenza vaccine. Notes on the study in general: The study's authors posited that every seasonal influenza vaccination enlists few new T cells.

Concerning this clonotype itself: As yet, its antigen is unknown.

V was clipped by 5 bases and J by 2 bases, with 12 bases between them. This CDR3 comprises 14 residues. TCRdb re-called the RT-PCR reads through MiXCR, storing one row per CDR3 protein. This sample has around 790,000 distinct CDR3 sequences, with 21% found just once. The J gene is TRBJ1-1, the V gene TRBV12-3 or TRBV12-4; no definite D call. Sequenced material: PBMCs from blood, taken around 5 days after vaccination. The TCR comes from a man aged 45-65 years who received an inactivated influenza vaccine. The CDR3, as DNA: TGTGCCAGCAGTAACCCGACCATTAACACTGAAGCTTTCTTT. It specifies CASSNPTINTEAFF.